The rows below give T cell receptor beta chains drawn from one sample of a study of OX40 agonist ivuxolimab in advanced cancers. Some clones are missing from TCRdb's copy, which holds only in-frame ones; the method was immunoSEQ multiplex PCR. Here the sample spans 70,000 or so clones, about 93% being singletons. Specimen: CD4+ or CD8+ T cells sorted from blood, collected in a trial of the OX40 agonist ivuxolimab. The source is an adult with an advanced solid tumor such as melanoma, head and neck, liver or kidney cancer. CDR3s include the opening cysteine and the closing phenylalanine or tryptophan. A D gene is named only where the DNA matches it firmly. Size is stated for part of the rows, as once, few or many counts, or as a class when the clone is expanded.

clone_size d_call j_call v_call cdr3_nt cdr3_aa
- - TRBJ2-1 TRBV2 TGTGCCAGCTCCGACGTGGGCCTCTCCTACAATGAGCAGTTCTTC CASSDVGLSYNEQFF
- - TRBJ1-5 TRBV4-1 TGCGCCAGCAGCCAAGGAACAGACTATCAGCCCCAGCATTTT CASSQGTDYQPQHF
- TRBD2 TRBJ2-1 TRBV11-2 TGTGCCAGCAGCTTGGTAGGACTAGCGGGGGGCCATGAGCAGTTCTTC CASSLVGLAGGHEQFF
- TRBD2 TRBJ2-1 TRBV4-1 TGCGCCAGCAGCCAAGAGGGGACTAGCGGGGGCCTAAATGAGCAGTTCTTC CASSQEGTSGGLNEQFF
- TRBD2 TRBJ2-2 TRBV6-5 TGTGCCACTCTGAGGCTAGCGGTCACCGGGGAGCTGTTTTTT CATLRLAVTGELFF
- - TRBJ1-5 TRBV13 TGTGCCAGCAGCTTAGGCCATAGCAACAATCAGCCCCAGCATTTT CASSLGHSNNQPQHF
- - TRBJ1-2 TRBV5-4 TGTGCCAGCAGCTTGGAGCTGGCGGGATCTAACTATGGCTACACCTTC CASSLELAGSNYGYTF
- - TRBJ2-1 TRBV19 TGTGCCAGTACAGTTAGGGGATTCTACAATGAGCAGTTCTTC CASTVRGFYNEQFF
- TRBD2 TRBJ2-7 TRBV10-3 TGTGCCATCGGTAGAGCGGGGGGTCACTACGAGCAGTACTTC CAIGRAGGHYEQYF
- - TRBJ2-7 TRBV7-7 TGTGCTAGCAGCTTAACTCCTAGCTCCTACGAGCAGTACTTC CASSLTPSSYEQYF
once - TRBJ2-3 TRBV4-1 TGCGCCAGCAGCCAAGAAGGACAGTATAGCACAGATACGCAGTATTTT CASSQEGQYSTDTQYF
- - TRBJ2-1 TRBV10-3 TGTGCCATCAGATACACCAACTCCTACAATGAGCAGTTCTTC CAIRYTNSYNEQFF
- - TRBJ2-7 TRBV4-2 TGTGCCAGCAGCCAAGGAGCTGGCGCCCCCTCGGACGAGCAGTACTTC CASSQGAGAPSDEQYF
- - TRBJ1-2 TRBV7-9 TGTGCCAGCAGCCCTCCTGAGATATCGGATGGCTACACCTTC CASSPPEISDGYTF
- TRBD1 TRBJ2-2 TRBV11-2 TGTGCCAGCAGCTTTCCGGGACAGGGAGGAACCTGGGAGCTGTTTTTT CASSFPGQGGTWELFF
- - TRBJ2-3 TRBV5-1 TGCGCCAGCAGCCTTTACACAGATACGCAGTATTTT CASSLYTDTQYF